Listed below are T cell receptor beta chains from one sample, sequenced in a study of Graves' ophthalmopathy and Graves' hyperthyroidism. TCRdb passed the multiplex PCR reads through MiXCR, listing each CDR3 protein once. The sample yields about 210,000 distinct CDR3 sequences, under 30% seen once. Sample: peripheral blood. The receptors here all came from a man aged 50-60 years with Graves' ophthalmopathy. Each CDR3 is given with its conserved first and last residue. D genes are given only for firm matches. Part of the rows lack a size; the others show once, few, many or a class for expanded clones.

CDR3: CASSPHRSNTEAFF; DNA: TGTGCCAGCAGTCCGCACAGGAGCAACACTGAAGCTTTCTTT; J: TRBJ1-1; V: TRBV11-2; size: many; D: .
CDR3: CASSQLPQETQYF; DNA: TGTGCCAGCAGCCAGCTGCCCCAAGAGACCCAGTACTTC; J: TRBJ2-5; V: TRBV28; size: .; D: .
CDR3: CASSYSHRGSGYGYTF; DNA: TGTGCCAGCAGTTACTCGCACAGGGGCTCTGGCTATGGCTACACCTTC; J: TRBJ1-2; V: TRBV6-5; size: .; D: TRBD1
CDR3: CSVLRDPEAFF; DNA: TGCAGCGTTCTCCGGGACCCTGAAGCTTTCTTT; J: TRBJ1-1; V: TRBV29-1; size: many; D: .
CDR3: CATAAGVVGEQYF; DNA: TGTGCCACCGCCGCAGGGGTGGTCGGCGAGCAGTACTTC; J: TRBJ2-7; V: TRBV15; size: many; D: .
CDR3: CSASLRSYYEQYF; DNA: TGCAGTGCTAGTCTAAGATCGTACTACGAGCAGTACTTC; J: TRBJ2-7; V: TRBV20-1; size: once; D: .
CDR3: CASSYAGLATDTQYF; DNA: TGTGCCAGCAGTTACGCCGGACTAGCGACAGATACGCAGTATTTT; J: TRBJ2-3; V: TRBV6-2/TRBV6-3; size: many; D: TRBD2
CDR3: CASSPGIYGYTF; DNA: TGTGCCAGCAGTCCCGGGATCTATGGCTACACCTTC; J: TRBJ1-2; V: TRBV12-3/TRBV12-4; size: many; D: .
CDR3: CASRLGGGANVLTF; DNA: TGTGCCAGCAGACTAGGGGGAGGGGCCAACGTCCTGACTTTC; J: TRBJ2-6; V: TRBV6-1; size: .; D: .
CDR3: CSVVGQGVAGEQYF; DNA: TGCAGCGTTGTGGGGCAGGGAGTCGCGGGCGAGCAGTACTTC; J: TRBJ2-7; V: TRBV29-1; size: few; D: .
CDR3: CASNDPGRISYEQYF; DNA: TGTGCCAGCAACGATCCGGGACGGATTTCCTACGAGCAGTACTTC; J: TRBJ2-7; V: TRBV11-2; size: many; D: .
CDR3: CASEEPRTGEAFF; DNA: TGTGCCAGCGAAGAGCCCCGGACGGGTGAAGCTTTCTTT; J: TRBJ1-1; V: TRBV27; size: many; D: .
CDR3: CASRRAGTGGLYGYTF; DNA: TGTGCCAGCAGGCGCGCCGGGACAGGGGGACTCTATGGCTACACCTTC; J: TRBJ1-2; V: TRBV12-3/TRBV12-4; size: few; D: TRBD1
CDR3: CASSIGGVVEQYF; DNA: TGTGCCAGCAGCATCGGGGGGGTGGTCGAGCAGTACTTC; J: TRBJ2-7; V: TRBV11-2; size: .; D: TRBD2
CDR3: CASSYSQSYSNQPQHF; DNA: TGTGCCAGCAGTTACTCTCAGTCATATAGCAATCAGCCCCAGCATTTT; J: TRBJ1-5; V: TRBV6-2/TRBV6-3; size: many; D: .
CDR3: CASSYPEGRTTKAFF; DNA: TGTGCCAGCAGTTACCCCGAAGGGAGGACCACTAAAGCTTTCTTT; J: TRBJ1-1; V: TRBV6-5; size: .; D: .